Listed below are T cell receptor beta chains from one sample, sequenced in a study of response to subunit inactivated influenza vaccine. TCRdb redid the calling of the RT-PCR reads with MiXCR, one entry per CDR3 protein. The sample yields around 570,000 distinct CDR3 sequences, about 11% seen once. This sample was also put to use in a study of T cells expressing NK-cell markers.

Sample: PBMCs from blood, taken on the day of vaccination. The receptor source for this set is a man aged 45 to 65 who received an inactivated influenza vaccine. Both conserved end residues are part of each CDR3. D genes are given only for firm matches. A clone size is listed for some rows: how often the clone was seen (once, few, many), or a class if it is expanded.

d_call clone_size j_call v_call cdr3_nt cdr3_aa
TRBD1 . TRBJ2-5 TRBV24-1 TGTGCCACCAGTACAGGGGGGCGAGAGACCCAGTACTTC CATSTGGRETQYF
. many TRBJ2-2 TRBV4-1 TGCGCCAGCAGCCGTTGGCAGGAGAGGGGAGCCGGGGAGCTGTTTTTT CASSRWQERGAGELFF
TRBD1 few TRBJ2-7 TRBV7-2 TGTGCCAGCAGCTTATTCACAGGGGGCAGGTACGAGCAGTACTTC CASSLFTGGRYEQYF
TRBD2 . TRBJ2-7 TRBV7-8 TGTGCCAGCAGCTTAGGTGGGACTAGGGTGGGGAGCGAGCAGTACTTC CASSLGGTRVGSEQYF
. . TRBJ2-3 TRBV20-1 TGCAGTGCTGAGGACGTGGGGGCCAGAAGCACAGATACGCAGTATTTT CSAEDVGARSTDTQYF
. . TRBJ2-3 TRBV11-2 TGTGCCAGCAGCGTAGACCCCGGTAGCACAGATACGCAGTATTTT CASSVDPGSTDTQYF
TRBD2 . TRBJ2-3 TRBV12-3/TRBV12-4 TGTGCCAGCAGTAACTCCACTAGCGGGAGGGCCCCGGATACGCAGTTTTTT CASSNSTSGRAPDTQFF
. once TRBJ1-2 TRBV30 TGTGCCTGGAGTGGGGGGCCGGGATTTTATGGCTACACCTTC CAWSGGPGFYGYTF
TRBD2 many TRBJ2-1 TRBV29-1 TGCAGCGGAAGACTAGCGAGATACAATGAGCAGTTCTTC CSGRLARYNEQFF
TRBD1 few TRBJ2-1 TRBV6-1 TGTGCCAGCAGTACGACAGGGGAACAGTTCTTC CASSTTGEQFF
. . TRBJ2-1 TRBV3-1 TGTGCCAGCAGCCAAGCAAACAGGGACTTCCAATGTGAGCAGTTCTTC CASSQANRDFQCEQFF
. few TRBJ2-1 TRBV20-1 TGCAGTGCTACTGATGGTCCCGATGAGCAGTTCTTC CSATDGPDEQFF
. few TRBJ2-1 TRBV3-1 TGTGCCAGCAGCCAAGATAGCAGAACCAACTCCTACAATGAGCAGTTCTTC CASSQDSRTNSYNEQFF